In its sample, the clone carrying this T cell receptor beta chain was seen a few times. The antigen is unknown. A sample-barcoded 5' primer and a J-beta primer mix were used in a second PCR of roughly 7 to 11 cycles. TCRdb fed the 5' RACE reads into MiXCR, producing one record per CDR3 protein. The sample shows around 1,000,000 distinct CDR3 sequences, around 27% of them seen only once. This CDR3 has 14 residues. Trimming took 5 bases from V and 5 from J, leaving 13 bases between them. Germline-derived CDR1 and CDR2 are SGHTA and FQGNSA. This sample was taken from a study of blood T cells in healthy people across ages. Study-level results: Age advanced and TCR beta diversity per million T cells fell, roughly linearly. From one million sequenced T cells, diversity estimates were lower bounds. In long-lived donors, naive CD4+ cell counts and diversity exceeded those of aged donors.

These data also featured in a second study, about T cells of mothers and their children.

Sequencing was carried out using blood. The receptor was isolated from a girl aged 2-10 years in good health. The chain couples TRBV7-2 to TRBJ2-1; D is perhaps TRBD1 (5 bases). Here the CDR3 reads CASSPRARDNEQFF. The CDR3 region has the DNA TGTGCCAGCAGCCCCCGGGCCAGGGACAATGAGCAGTTCTTC.